One sample yielded the 21 T cell receptor beta chains listed below, sequenced in a study of graft-versus-host responses after intestinal transplantation. Assay: immunoSEQ multiplex PCR; the TCRdb copy retains only in-frame clones and omits some. The repertoire holds tens of thousands of clones, about nine tenths seen once, with under 6.5% in the top ten. Their antigen targets remain unknown. This specimen consisted of unstimulated CD8+ T cells sorted from spleen or lymph node cells, obtained before intestinal transplant. The origin of the receptors is a human donor who received an intestinal transplant.

V usage is TRBV29-1 and J usage is TRBJ2-5; no clear D. CDR1 and CDR2 from the germline V gene are SQVTM and ANQGSEA. This CDR3 has 12 residues. V lost 5 bases and J 2 bases, leaving 9 bases between the germline ends. The CDR3 region has the DNA TGCAGCGTTCGGACGTTTCAAGAGACCCAGTACTTC. It yields the protein CSVRTFQETQYF.

In this sample, this clone turned up many times. J is TRBJ2-3 and V is TRBV6-4, with 7 bases fitting TRBD2. In germline, CDR1 is MRHNA, CDR2 SNTAGT. The CDR3 runs to 14 residues. With 4 bases clipped from V and 2 bases from J, the junction kept 3 bases outside the gene matches. CDR3 nucleotide sequence: TGTGCCAGCAGTGGGAGCGGGATCACAGATACGCAGTATTTT. It codes for CASSGSGITDTQYF.

The rearrangement joins TRBV27 to TRBJ1-2; D is undetermined. The CDR3 consists of 16 residues. Trimming left V 0 bases short and J 7 bases short, with 18 bases between. Per the germline V gene, CDR1 is MNHEY and CDR2 is SMNVEV (reference sequence). As DNA, the CDR3 is TGTGCCAGCAGTTTATCGATCCCAGGAGAAGGAAGTGGCTACACCTTC. It is translated as CASSLSIPGEGSGYTF.

The rearrangement joins TRBV7-9 to TRBJ2-2; a possible D gene is TRBD1 (6 bases). The CDR3 is 15 residues long. Germline lookup yields CDR1 SEHNR and CDR2 FQNEAQ (reference sequence). The V end lost 6 bases, the J end lost 3 bases, and 14 bases lay between the germline ends. For the CDR3, the DNA is TGTGCCAGCAGGGACAGCCTCACATACACCGGGGAGCTGTTTTTT. Translating it yields CASRDSLTYTGELFF.

This clone was picked up one time. The rearrangement joins TRBV27 to TRBJ1-2; D is possibly TRBD1 (5 bases). Deletions cut 2 bases from V and 4 bases from J, with 11 bases between. CDR3 length: 14 residues. Germline values: CDR1 MNHEY, CDR2 SMNVEV (reference sequence). The CDR3 protein is CASSLSGAPYGYTF. DNA for the CDR3: TGTGCCAGCAGTTTAAGTGGGGCCCCCTATGGCTACACCTTC.

The rearrangement uses TRBV11-1 and TRBJ1-6; 7 positions agree with TRBD1. The CDR3 is 17 amino acids. Germline V lookup: CDR1 SGHAT, CDR2 FQDESV (reference sequence). After removal of 3 bases from V and 5 bases from J, the junction contained 10 bases not matched to a gene. DNA for the CDR3: TGTGCCAGCAGCTTCGGAGTTGGGACAGCCGATAATTCACCCCTCCACTTT. This codes for CASSFGVGTADNSPLHF. The full variable domain, rest sourced from reference TRBV11-1 and TRBJ1-6, is EAEVAQSPRYKITEKSQAVAFWCDPISGHATLYWYRQILGQGPELLVQFQDESVVDDSQLPKDRFSAERLKGVDSTLKIQPAELGDSAMYLCASSFGVGTADNSPLHFGNGTRLTVT.

This clone came up once. The chain links TRBV7-2 to TRBJ1-3, with D unclear. Trimming removed 3 bases at V and 0 bases at J, with 6 bases between. Germline CDR1 SGHTA, CDR2 FQGNSA. There are 14 residues in the CDR3. The CDR3 spells CASSLVTSGNTIYF. The CDR3 DNA follows: TGTGCCAGCAGCTTGGTGACCTCTGGAAACACCATATATTTT.

The rearrangement uses TRBV10-2 and TRBJ1-2; D is ambiguous. This CDR3 comprises 12 residues. With 6 bases removed from V and 4 bases from J, the gap between germline ends came to 9 bases. Germline assignment: CDR1 WSHSY and CDR2 SAAADI. In DNA form, the CDR3 reads TGCGCCAGCAGCGTCCTTGGCTATGGCTACACCTTC. Translated: CASSVLGYGYTF.

The chain carries TRBV27 and TRBJ2-3; D may be TRBD2 (7 bases). CDR3 length equals 16 residues. Germline assignment: CDR1 MNHEY and CDR2 SMNVEV (reference sequence). Trimming shortened V by 6 bases and J by 4 bases, and 20 bases separated the two germline ends. CDR3: CASSPTTGGPPDTQYF. The CDR3 region has the DNA TGTGCCAGCAGCCCTACTACCGGGGGGCCCCCAGATACGCAGTATTTT.

The chain employs TRBV4-1 and TRBJ1-1; no clear D. V lost 3 bases, J lost 0 bases, and 17 bases lay in between. This CDR3 has 17 residues. Germline loops: CDR1 MGHRA, CDR2 YSYEKL. CDR3 nucleotides: TGCGCCAGCAGCCAGGTGGGAGGAATTACCTTGAACACTGAAGCTTTCTTT. Encoded protein: CASSQVGGITLNTEAFF.

The genes are TRBV13 and TRBJ1-3; TRBD1 matches 12 bases. The V gene's germline CDR1 is PRHDT and CDR2 FYEKMQ (reference sequence). Trimming at V came to 2 bases and at J to 9 bases, leaving 8 bases not matched to a gene. The CDR3 is 16 residues long. CDR3 DNA sequence: TGTGCCAGCAGCTTAAGGGACAGGGGGCATTTTGGCACCATATATTTT. Its protein is CASSLRDRGHFGTIYF. Full variable domain (outside the CDR3, taken from reference TRBV13 and TRBJ1-3): AAGVIQSPRHLIKEKRETATLKCYPIPRHDTVYWYQQGPGQDPQFLISFYEKMQSDKGSIPDRFSAQQFSDYHSELNMSSLELGDSALYFCASSLRDRGHFGTIYFGEGSWLTVV.

This rearrangement joins TRBV7-9 to TRBJ2-7; D perhaps matches TRBD1 (5 bases). The CDR3 runs 13 residues. Germline values: CDR1 SEHNR, CDR2 FQNEAQ (reference sequence). Deletions cut 2 bases from V and 3 bases from J, with 8 bases between. CDR3 amino acids: CASSLKGYYEQYF. DNA for the CDR3: TGTGCCAGCAGCTTAAAGGGGTACTACGAGCAGTACTTC.

The J gene is TRBJ2-5, the V gene TRBV7-9; D possibly corresponds to TRBD2 (5 bases). Germline assignment: CDR1 SEHNR and CDR2 FQNEAQ (reference sequence). Trimming took off 5 bases at V and 4 bases at J, with 14 bases between the two ends. The CDR3 length is 14 residues. The CDR3 reads CASSPAERVETQYF. The CDR3, as DNA: TGTGCCAGCAGCCCCGCAGAGAGGGTAGAGACCCAGTACTTC.

The CDR3 loop reads CASSDGTNTGELFF. For the CDR3, the DNA is TGTGCCAGCAGTGACGGGACAAACACCGGGGAGCTGTTTTTT. The gene calls are TRBV6-4 and TRBJ2-2, with D maybe TRBD1 (6 bases). V was pared by 2 bases and J by 2 bases, with 6 bases between. This CDR3 contains 14 residues. Germline V CDR1 and CDR2: MRHNA, SNTAGT.

The genes are TRBV11-2 and TRBJ2-1, with 7 bases identical to TRBD2. This CDR3 contains 15 residues. J lost 0 bases, V lost 3 bases, and 2 bases had no gene match. The germline gives CDR1 SGHAT, CDR2 FQNNGV. This CDR3 reads CASSLGGDSYNEQFF. The CDR3 region has the DNA TGTGCCAGCAGCTTGGGGGGGGACTCCTACAATGAGCAGTTCTTC.

The chain carries TRBV11-2 and TRBJ2-7; D is unresolved. CDR1 is SGHAT and CDR2 is FQNNGV in the germline V gene. The V and J ends lost 1 base and 5 bases respectively, with 9 bases between them. This CDR3 has 13 residues. In DNA, the CDR3 is TGTGCCAGCAGCTTAGGATACTGGAACGAGCAGTACTTC. Translation: CASSLGYWNEQYF.

The chain recombines TRBV29-1 with TRBJ2-5, with 9 bases aligning to TRBD1. The closer fit of TRBJ2-7 to the DNA end suggests the J call may be wrong. The CDR3 extends over 13 amino acids. Germline V gives CDR1 SQVTM, CDR2 ANQGSEA. Here the CDR3 DNA reads TGCAGCGTGGGGGGGGACAGGGCGTACGAGCAGTACTTC. This translates into CSVGGDRAYEQYF.

The chain couples TRBV6-4 to TRBJ2-1; D uncertain. Trimming shortened V by 5 bases and J by 0 bases, and 11 bases separated the two germline ends. This CDR3 region has 15 residues. Germline values: CDR1 MRHNA, CDR2 SNTAGT. The CDR3 coding sequence is TGTGCCAGCAGTAGGAGAGGAGCCTCCTACAATGAGCAGTTCTTC. This codes for CASSRRGASYNEQFF.

V usage is TRBV18 and J usage is TRBJ2-1; either TRBD1 or TRBD2 may supply D (5 bases each). The V gene's germline CDR1 is KGHSH and CDR2 LQKENI. The CDR3 spans 14 residues. V was trimmed by 5 bases and J by 8 bases, leaving 16 bases between them. The CDR3 loop reads CASSNTAGSDEQFF. The CDR3 DNA follows: TGTGCCAGCTCAAATACTGCAGGGAGCGATGAGCAGTTCTTC.

The chain joins TRBV13 to TRBJ2-1, with D perhaps matching TRBD1 (6 bases). This CDR3 comprises 14 residues. CDR1 is PRHDT, CDR2 FYEKMQ, per germline (reference sequence). Trimming removed 5 bases at V and 10 bases at J, with 18 bases between. CDR3 region: CASSPRDTPQEQFF. The CDR3 coding sequence is TGTGCCAGCAGCCCCCGGGACACACCACAGGAGCAGTTCTTC.

The CDR3 DNA sequence: TGTGCCAGGGGGGGGGTGAACACTGAAGCTTTCTTT. Encoded protein: CARGGVNTEAFF. The chain links TRBV7-2 to TRBJ1-1; weak D call: TRBD1 (5 bases). Germline V gives CDR1 SGHTA, CDR2 FQGNSA. V lost 9 bases and J lost 0, with 8 bases in between. CDR3 length: 12 amino acids.